The rows below give T cell receptor beta chains drawn from one sample of a study of blood T cell repertoires in COVID-19. Assay used: immunoSEQ multiplex PCR; TCRdb lists only in-frame clones, some missing. The sample has some 350,000 clones, roughly 90% seen once. Material for sequencing was peripheral blood. The receptors come from a man aged 18-30 years with active or convalescent COVID-19. The CDR3 runs from the conserved cysteine through the conserved F or W. D genes are given only for firm matches. The listing skips clone size in some rows; elsewhere it reads once, few, many or a size class.

.,TRBV27,14,.,TRBJ1-2,CASSSGLRGYGYTF,TGTGCCAGCAGTTCGGGCCTCCGGGGCTATGGCTACACCTTC
TRBD2,TRBV6-2/TRBV6-3,14,.,TRBJ2-5,CASSWIAGQETQYF,TGTGCCAGCAGTTGGATAGCGGGACAAGAGACCCAGTACTTC
.,TRBV7-3,14,.,TRBJ2-3,CASSLTSLGDTQYF,TGTGCCAGCAGCTTAACCTCCCTAGGAGATACGCAGTATTTT
.,TRBV7-8,15,.,TRBJ1-5,CASTSGVEMDQPQHF,TGTGCCAGCACCTCCGGGGTAGAGATGGATCAGCCCCAGCATTTT
TRBD1,TRBV5-1,18,.,TRBJ1-2,CASSFSRGTGKNNYGYTF,TGCGCCAGCAGCTTCTCCCGGGGGACAGGGAAGAATAACTATGGCTACACCTTC
.,TRBV12-5,13,.,TRBJ2-3,CASGHRDTDTQYF,TGTGCTAGTGGTCACAGGGACACAGATACGCAGTATTTT
TRBD1,TRBV5-5,16,.,TRBJ2-7,CASSLGGTGIGDEQYF,TGTGCCAGCAGCTTGGGTGGGACAGGGATCGGGGACGAGCAGTACTTC
.,TRBV7-8,13,few,TRBJ1-2,CASSFGHNYGYTF,TGTGCCAGCAGCTTCGGACACAACTATGGCTACACCTTC
TRBD2,TRBV9,18,.,TRBJ2-3,CASSVYAGGLTGTDTQYF,TGTGCCAGCAGCGTATATGCGGGAGGTCTCACCGGCACAGATACGCAGTATTTT
.,TRBV3-1/TRBV3-2,15,few,TRBJ1-6,CASSSGVGGNSPLHF,TGTGCCAGCAGCTCAGGGGTGGGGGGGAATTCACCCCTCCACTTT
TRBD1,TRBV7-9,15,.,TRBJ1-2,CASSISRGANYGYTF,TGTGCCAGCAGTATTAGCAGGGGGGCTAACTATGGCTACACCTTC
TRBD2,TRBV6-5,16,once,TRBJ2-5,CASSYVTSGTRKTQYF,TGTGCCAGCAGTTACGTGACTAGCGGGACTCGTAAGACCCAGTACTTC
TRBD2,TRBV24-1,18,.,TRBJ2-3,CATSDRRGLAGTTDTQYF,TGTGCCACCAGTGATCGACGGGGACTAGCGGGGACCACAGATACGCAGTATTTT
.,TRBV3-1/TRBV3-2,13,.,TRBJ2-3,CASRAPSTDTQYF,TGTGCCAGCAGAGCCCCGTCAACAGATACGCAGTATTTT
.,TRBV11-2,16,.,TRBJ2-7,CASSLVGTYRALRPYF,TGTGCCAGCAGCTTAGTGGGGACTTACCGGGCCCTTCGACCGTACTTC
.,TRBV5-5,14,.,TRBJ2-7,CASSWGTENYEQYF,TGTGCCAGCAGCTGGGGCACAGAGAACTACGAGCAGTACTTC
TRBD1,TRBV5-5,14,.,TRBJ2-1,CASSFGQGNYEQFF,TGTGCCAGCAGCTTCGGACAGGGAAACTATGAGCAGTTCTTC
TRBD1,TRBV5-6,15,few,TRBJ1-1,CASSLGDRLNTEAFF,TGTGCCAGCAGCTTGGGGGACAGACTGAACACTGAAGCTTTCTTT
.,TRBV15,14,.,TRBJ2-3,CATSARPASDTQYF,TGTGCCACCAGCGCGAGGCCCGCGTCAGATACGCAGTATTTT
.,TRBV9,15,.,TRBJ2-7,CASSVESLRSYEQYF,TGTGCCAGCAGCGTAGAATCGTTGCGCTCCTACGAGCAGTACTTC
TRBD2,TRBV3-1/TRBV3-2,15,.,TRBJ2-7,CASSQGGRASYEQYF,TGTGCCAGCAGCCAAGGCGGGAGGGCCTCCTACGAGCAGTACTTC
TRBD1,TRBV10-3,14,.,TRBJ1-6,CAISEDRAYSPLHF,TGTGCCATCAGCGAAGACAGGGCTTATTCACCCCTCCACTTT
.,TRBV19,14,.,TRBJ1-1,CASSVGLPNTEAFF,TGTGCCAGTAGTGTCGGACTGCCGAACACTGAAGCTTTCTTT
.,TRBV7-8,13,few,TRBJ1-1,CASSLRILREAFF,TGTGCCAGCAGCTTAAGAATCCTGAGGGAAGCTTTCTTT
.,TRBV7-8,15,.,TRBJ2-1,CASSQAEGSYNEQFF,TGTGCCAGCAGTCAGGCGGAGGGATCCTACAATGAGCAGTTCTTC
TRBD2,TRBV19,17,once,TRBJ2-1,CASSIDGSGGAYNEQFF,TGTGCCAGTAGTATAGATGGTAGCGGGGGTGCCTACAATGAGCAGTTCTTC
.,TRBV5-1,13,.,TRBJ1-2,CASKPGSSQGYTF,TGCGCCAGCAAGCCGGGATCAAGTCAGGGCTACACCTTC
.,TRBV27,14,once,TRBJ2-5,CASSLVGSQETQYF,TGTGCCAGCAGTTTAGTGGGGAGCCAAGAGACCCAGTACTTC